This TCR beta chain was recorded in a study of T-cell reconstitution after alpha-beta-depleted transplantation in children (dated by TCRdb to 2016 to 2017). Notes on the research overall: Using TCR repertoire profiling, the study quantitatively followed how T-cell immune reconstitution unfolded in children after TCRalphabeta/CD19-depleted allogeneic hematopoietic cell transplantation.

Libraries were constructed by PCR. Sequencing was performed on an Illumina HiSeq 2500. TCR libraries were prepared with molecular barcoding, using unique molecular identifiers to normalize TCRbeta repertoire quantification. The public reads were reanalyzed by TCRdb: fastp trimming at Q25, MiXCR alignment, in-frame beta chains only. When rows share a CDR3 protein, they turn into one entry using the most common DNA and genes. A total of about 610,000 distinct CDR3 sequences appear in this sample, 8% to 11% of them only once. The top ten constitute roughly 3.9% of the sample. V is trimmed back by 3 bases and J by 7 bases, and the junction contains 2 bases that no gene match accounts for. The CDR3, from cysteine to phenylalanine, totals 13 residues. Kept here is only the CDR3 DNA, which spans 39 bases and is read in frame from base 1. On this clonotype: Its antigen remains undetermined. Base qualities were left out, and no much larger clone turns up one base away.

Recombination joined TRBV12-3 or TRBV12-4 with TRBJ2-2; TRBD1 matches 7 bases in the middle. The input for sequencing was PBMCs from the stem cell graft donor, taken from the stem cell graft. The TCR originated in a human donor who donated a stem cell graft to a child with acute myeloid leukemia. The nucleotide sequence is given as TGTGCCAGCAGTTTGGACAGGTTCGGGGAGCTGTTTTTT. Its amino acids are CASSLDRFGELFF.